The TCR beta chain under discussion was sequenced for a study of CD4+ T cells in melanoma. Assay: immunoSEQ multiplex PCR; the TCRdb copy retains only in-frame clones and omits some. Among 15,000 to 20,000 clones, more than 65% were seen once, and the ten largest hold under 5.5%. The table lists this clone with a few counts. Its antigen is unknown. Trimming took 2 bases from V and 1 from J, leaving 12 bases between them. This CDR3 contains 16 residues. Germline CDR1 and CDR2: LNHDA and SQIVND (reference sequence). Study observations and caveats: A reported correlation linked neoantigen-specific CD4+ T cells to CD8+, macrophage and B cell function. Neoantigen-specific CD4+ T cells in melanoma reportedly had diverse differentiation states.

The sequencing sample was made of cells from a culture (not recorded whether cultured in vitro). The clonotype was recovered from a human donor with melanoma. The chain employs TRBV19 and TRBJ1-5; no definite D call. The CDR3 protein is CASSISWQTSNQPQHF. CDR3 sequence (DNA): TGTGCCAGTAGTATAAGTTGGCAGACAAGCAATCAGCCCCAGCATTTT.